These 20 T cell receptor beta chains came from one sample sequenced in a study of blood T cells in healthy people across ages. A second PCR of 7 to 11 cycles used a sample-barcoded 5' primer and a J-beta primer mix. TCRdb ran MiXCR on the 5' RACE reads and lists one entry per CDR3 protein. The sample has roughly 1.5 million distinct CDR3 sequences, approximately 42% seen once. Input material: blood. The receptors were sampled from a woman aged 18-30 years in good health.

The chain couples TRBV30 to TRBJ1-6; no definite D call. The V gene's germline CDR1 is GTSNPN and CDR2 SVGIG (reference sequence). This CDR3 has 13 amino acids. V lost 3 bases and J 8 bases, leaving 11 bases between the germline ends. CDR3 in amino acids: CAWRNPRDSPLHF. The CDR3 nucleotides are TGTGCCTGGAGGAACCCTCGGGATTCACCCCTCCACTTT.

The chain combines TRBV6-2 or TRBV6-3 with TRBJ1-2; 9 bases match TRBD1. The CDR3 loop spans 14 amino acids. The junction had 5 bases not matched to a gene; V was cut back by 6 bases and J by 3 bases. Germline CDR1 is MNHEY and CDR2 is SVGEGT. The CDR3 sequence: CASRRDRVDYGYTF. The CDR3 DNA is TGTGCCAGCAGAAGGGACAGGGTGGACTATGGCTACACCTTC.

This clonotype was seen a few times. The V call is TRBV7-2, the J call TRBJ1-2, with TRBD1 as a possible D gene (5 bases). Trimming pared 7 bases from V and 7 bases from J, leaving 13 bases between. CDR1 is SGHTA and CDR2 is FQGNSA in the germline V gene. CDR3 length equals 12 residues. The CDR3 DNA follows: TGTGCCAGCACCGCGGAAGGGGTTGGCTACACCTTC. Its protein product is CASTAEGVGYTF.

The rearrangement uses TRBV28 and TRBJ2-1; 10 bases fit TRBD2. The V and J ends lost 7 bases and 4 bases, in that order; junction bases with no gene match: 13. Germline CDR1 is MDHEN and CDR2 is SYDVKM. The CDR3 runs 17 residues. CDR3 amino acids: CASKRQETSGKYNEQFF. The CDR3 DNA is TGTGCCAGCAAACGGCAGGAAACTAGCGGGAAGTACAATGAGCAGTTCTTC.

The rearrangement joins TRBV6-2 or TRBV6-3 to TRBJ1-2; 10 bases line up with TRBD1. V lost 4 bases and J lost 3; bases outside the gene matches: 8. Germline V gene data show CDR1 as MNHEY and CDR2 as SVGEGT. The CDR3 has 16 amino acids. The chain's CDR3 is CASSSPPGTGDYGYTF. CDR3 in DNA: TGTGCCAGCAGTTCACCTCCCGGGACAGGGGACTATGGCTACACCTTC.

The genes are TRBV28 and TRBJ2-7; D may be TRBD1 (5 bases). Trimming stripped 10 bases from V and 3 bases from J, with 10 bases between. In germline, CDR1 is MDHEN, CDR2 SYDVKM. CDR3 length: 11 residues. CDR3 region: CATTGGYEQYF. The CDR3 DNA follows: TGTGCCACTACAGGCGGCTACGAGCAGTACTTC.

The rearrangement links TRBV12-5 to TRBJ2-2, with unresolved D. Germline-derived CDR1 and CDR2 are LGHNT and FRNRAP. The CDR3 is made up of 12 amino acids. The germline V and J ends were trimmed by 6 bases and 7 bases, with 9 bases remaining between them. The CDR3 is CASGRWDGELFF. As DNA, the CDR3 is TGTGCTAGTGGCCGGTGGGACGGGGAGCTGTTTTTT.

This clonotype was seen more than once but under ten times. The chain combines TRBV12-3 or TRBV12-4 with TRBJ2-7; TRBD2 agrees at 10 bases. The CDR3 loop spans 18 amino acids. V lost 3 bases and J lost 6; bases outside the gene matches: 17. The CDR3 nucleotides read TGTGCCAGCAGTTTTCAGGCAGGGAAATCTAGCGGGAGATTCGAGCAGTACTTC. Translating it yields CASSFQAGKSSGRFEQYF.

The chain employs TRBV12-3 or TRBV12-4 and TRBJ2-1, with D tentatively TRBD1 (5 bases). Between the trimmed V and J ends, which lost 2 bases and 4 bases, there was a span of 18 bases. This CDR3 is 17 amino acids long. The CDR3 DNA sequence: TGTGCCAGCAGTTTATCCCCCACAGGAGCTATTTACAATGAGCAGTTCTTC. This codes for CASSLSPTGAIYNEQFF.

The chain employs TRBV5-8 and TRBJ2-7; D unresolved. V lost 1 base, J lost 6 bases, and 14 bases lay in between. Germline assignment: CDR1 SGHTS and CDR2 YDEGEE. The CDR3 consists of 14 residues. The CDR3 DNA follows: TGTGCCAGCAGCTTGACCCCTCGGCCTCGCGAGCAGTACTTC. Translation: CASSLTPRPREQYF.

CDR3 in amino acids: CSARTQHTDTQYF. CDR3 nucleotide sequence: TGCAGCGCCAGGACTCAACACACAGATACGCAGTATTTT. The V call is TRBV29-1, the J call TRBJ2-3; possibly TRBD2 for D (5 bases). Germline assignment: CDR1 SQVTM and CDR2 ANQGSEA. The length of the CDR3 is 13 residues. V dropped 7 bases and J dropped 2 bases, with 13 bases sitting between them.

The chain recombines TRBV20-1 with TRBJ1-2, with 7 bases matching TRBD1. Per the germline V gene, CDR1 is DFQATT and CDR2 is SNEGSKA (reference sequence). The CDR3 extends over 12 amino acids. J was trimmed by 6 bases and V by 2 bases; bases with no gene match: 3. For the CDR3, the DNA is TGCAGTGCTAGACCTCAGGGGGATGGCTACACCTTC. Its translation: CSARPQGDGYTF.

A word on this clonotype: A much larger clonotype is one base distant, so this may be a read error. The chain employs TRBV29-1 and TRBJ2-7; D call uncertain. Germline CDR1 SQVTM, CDR2 ANQGSEA. The CDR3 covers 10 residues. Trimming left V 7 bases short and J 7 bases short, with 11 bases between. Here the CDR3 DNA reads TGCAGCGCCCTTACCAATGAGCAGTACTTC. The encoded protein is CSALTNEQYF.

This clonotype was seen a few times. V usage is TRBV6-2 or TRBV6-3 and J usage is TRBJ2-7; 8 nucleotides agree with TRBD2. The germline V gene encodes CDR1 MNHEY and CDR2 SVGEGT. The CDR3 is made up of 14 amino acids. J was trimmed by 6 bases and V by 6 bases; bases with no gene match: 10. The CDR3 here is CASSYLGGAGEQYF. The CDR3, as DNA: TGTGCCAGCAGCTATCTCGGGGGGGCCGGCGAGCAGTACTTC.

The chain links TRBV25-1 to TRBJ1-4; D possibly corresponds to TRBD1 (6 bases). V dropped 3 bases and J dropped 10 bases, with 21 bases sitting between them. The CDR3 runs 16 residues. CDR1 and CDR2 from the germline V gene are MGHDK and SYGVNS. The CDR3 DNA is TGTGCCAGCAGTGATCCGGGGGGCATGGTCGCGGGAAAACTGTTTTTT. Protein product: CASSDPGGMVAGKLFF. Based on the CDR3 plus reference TRBV25-1 and TRBJ1-4, the full variable domain is EADIYQTPRYLVIGTGKKITLECSQTMGHDKMYWYQQDPGMELHLIHYSYGVNSTEKGDLSSESTVSRIRTEHFPLTLESARPSHTSQYLCASSDPGGMVAGKLFFGSGTQLSVL.

The rearrangement uses TRBV5-5 and TRBJ2-7; a weak D match, TRBD1 (6 bases). The CDR3 has 16 amino acids. Germline V gene lookup returns CDR1 SGHKS and CDR2 YYEKEE (reference sequence). The V end was cut by 0 bases, the J end by 3 bases, with 16 bases between. The CDR3 region has the DNA TGTGCCAGCAGCTTGGCCTCGATTGGGGGCTACTACGAGCAGTACTTC. Translated, it gives CASSLASIGGYYEQYF.

This clonotype was detected many times. V is TRBV27 and J is TRBJ2-7, with a tentative D call TRBD2 (6 bases). The germline gives CDR1 MNHEY, CDR2 SMNVEV (reference sequence). Between the trimmed V and J ends, which lost 6 bases and 0 bases, there was a span of 12 bases. This CDR3 contains 14 residues. The CDR3 DNA reads TGTGCCAGCAGCTTGAGCGGGCCCTCCTACGAGCAGTACTTC. Translating it yields CASSLSGPSYEQYF.

A few counts support this clonotype. V and J are TRBV7-8 and TRBJ2-3; 8 bases are shared with TRBD1. The CDR3 has 16 amino acids. In germline, CDR1 is SGHVS, CDR2 FQNEAQ. V lost 0 bases, J lost 1 base, and 3 bases stayed unmatched. CDR3 region: CASSLAGTGRTDTQYF. The CDR3 DNA follows: TGTGCCAGCAGCTTAGCCGGGACAGGTCGCACAGATACGCAGTATTTT. Looking up the rest from reference TRBV7-8 and TRBJ2-3 gives the full variable domain: GAGVSQSPRYKVAKRGQDVALRCDPISGHVSLFWYQQALGQGPEFLTYFQNEAQLDKSGLPSDRFFAERPEGSVSTLKIQRTQQEDSAVYLCASSLAGTGRTDTQYFGPGTRLTVL.

The DNA of the CDR3 is TGCGCCAGCAGCCAAGAACAGGGGGAAAACATTCAGTACTTC. Amino acid sequence: CASSQEQGENIQYF. The rearrangement uses TRBV4-3 and TRBJ2-4; 8 nucleotides line up with TRBD1. Trimming at V came to 0 bases and at J to 5 bases, leaving 0 bases not matched to a gene. Looked up from germline, CDR1 is LGHNA and CDR2 is YSLEER. The CDR3 is 14 residues long.

This clonotype was found many times. The gene calls are TRBV4-3 and TRBJ1-5; D not certain. Germline CDR1 LGHNA, CDR2 YSLEER. Trimming removed 4 bases from V and 0 bases from J, with 10 bases in between. This CDR3 is built from 15 residues. CDR3 nucleotides: TGCGCCAGCAGCCCGGACCCTTATAGCAATCAGCCCCAGCATTTT. It codes for CASSPDPYSNQPQHF.